The 17 T cell receptor beta chains below were found in one sample sequenced in a study of blood T cell repertoires in COVID-19. The repertoire was sequenced with immunoSEQ multiplex PCR; TCRdb's copy has only in-frame clones and lacks some. The sample has about 160,000 clones; 65% to 90% are singletons. Material for sequencing was peripheral blood. Receptor source: a woman aged 35 to 49 with COVID-19, enrolled during active disease.

This clone was observed a handful of times. The chain uses TRBV15 and TRBJ1-1, with D uncertain. V was clipped by 0 bases and J by 5 bases, with 10 bases between them. Germline V lookup: CDR1 LNHNV, CDR2 YYDKDF (reference sequence). This CDR3 has 14 residues. The CDR3 DNA reads TGTGCCACCAGCAGAGATCTTACGGGGACTGAAGCTTTCTTT. Its translation is CATSRDLTGTEAFF. The complete variable domain, with remaining parts taken from reference TRBV15 and TRBJ1-1, reads DAMVIQNPRYQVTQFGKPVTLSCSQTLNHNVMYWYQQKSSQAPKLLFHYYDKDFNNEADTPDNFQSRRPNTSFCFLDIRSPGLGDTAMYLCATSRDLTGTEAFFGQGTRLTVV.

The chain employs TRBV21-1 and TRBJ1-5; TRBD1, as called in the table, went unchecked against the DNA. TRBV21-1 is termed a pseudogene. This CDR3 has 17 amino acids. In nucleotides, the CDR3 is TGTGCCAGCAGCAAAGGGGGGACAGGGACGTCGCGGCAGCCCCAGCATTTT. Translation: CASSKGGTGTSRQPQHF.

DNA of the CDR3: TGTGCCAGCAGCACAGGGGTAGGCAACTATGGCTACACCTTC. It encodes CASSTGVGNYGYTF. The chain joins TRBV7-9 to TRBJ1-2; 7 bases align to TRBD1. CDR1 SEHNR and CDR2 FQNEAQ come from the germline V gene (reference sequence). The CDR3 totals 14 residues. With V trimmed by 5 bases and J by 2 bases, 5 bases remained unmatched.

The chain joins TRBV18 to TRBJ1-1; 12 bases align to TRBD1. V shed 3 bases, J shed 4 bases, and the junction held 9 bases outside the gene matches. Germline loops: CDR1 KGHSH, CDR2 LQKENI. The CDR3 extends over 17 amino acids. The CDR3 DNA follows: TGTGCCAGCTCACCCCTCGGGACAGGGGGCCGGGGCACTGAAGCTTTCTTT. Protein product: CASSPLGTGGRGTEAFF.

This clone was detected once. V and J are TRBV2 and TRBJ2-7; the match to TRBD1 covers 11 bases. The CDR3 totals 13 residues. CDR1 SNHLY and CDR2 FYNNEI come from the germline V gene. With V trimmed by 4 bases and J by 8 bases, 4 bases remained unmatched. The CDR3 sequence: CASSVGQGAKQYV. The CDR3, as DNA: TGTGCCAGCAGTGTCGGACAGGGGGCTAAGCAGTACGTC.

Only one count was recorded for this clone. The rearrangement joins TRBV27 to TRBJ1-2; 9 bases agree with TRBD1. Germline lookup yields CDR1 MNHEY and CDR2 SMNVEV (reference sequence). The length of the CDR3 is 18 residues. Trimming at V came to 3 bases and at J to 4 bases, leaving 15 bases not matched to a gene. The CDR3 loop reads CASSFYPPGQGYFYGYTF. CDR3 nucleotides: TGTGCCAGCAGTTTTTATCCCCCCGGACAGGGGTACTTCTATGGCTACACCTTC.

This sequence joins TRBV20-1 and TRBJ1-1; D gene ambiguous. Germline loops: CDR1 DFQATT, CDR2 SNEGSKA (reference sequence). CDR3 length: 14 residues. Trimming took off 3 bases at V and 4 bases at J, with 15 bases between the two ends. As DNA, the CDR3 is TGCAGTGCTAGTGGGTCGATAGGGAGCACTGAAGCTTTCTTT. As protein: CSASGSIGSTEAFF.

This clone occurred a few times. The rearrangement joins TRBV16 to TRBJ1-2, with no clear D. CDR1 KGHSY and CDR2 FQNENV come from the germline V gene. The CDR3 covers 14 residues. Trimming left V 2 bases short and J 6 bases short, with 13 bases between. The CDR3 DNA reads as TGTGCCAGCAGCCAACTGACCGCGGGCGATGGCTACACCTTC. Translating gives CASSQLTAGDGYTF.

The CDR3 coding sequence is TGTGCCAGCAGCCTGGGACAGGCGTACACCGGGGAGCTGTTTTTT. Residues: CASSLGQAYTGELFF. The chain combines TRBV27 with TRBJ2-2, with 8 nucleotides matching TRBD1. The germline CDR1 and CDR2 sequences are MNHEY and SMNVEV (reference sequence). V shed 6 bases and J 3 bases; nucleotides not matched to a gene: 6. The CDR3 runs to 15 residues.

The chain couples TRBV5-4 to TRBJ2-7; D is uncertain. The germline V and J ends were trimmed by 0 bases and 3 bases, with 10 bases remaining between them. This CDR3 is 14 amino acids long. The germline V gene has CDR1 SGHNT and CDR2 YYREEE (reference sequence). The CDR3 here is CASSLDATVYEQYF. Written as DNA, the CDR3 is TGTGCCAGCAGCTTGGACGCCACTGTCTACGAGCAGTACTTC.

V is TRBV2 and J is TRBJ1-3, with 11 bases identical to TRBD1. CDR3 length: 15 residues. Germline lookup yields CDR1 SNHLY and CDR2 FYNNEI. Trimming took 5 bases from V and 6 from J; bases not matched to a gene: 6. CDR3 loop: CASSQDRGLINTIYF. The CDR3 DNA follows: TGTGCCAGCAGTCAGGACAGGGGGCTAATAAACACCATATATTTT.

The chain carries TRBV11-3 and TRBJ2-7; 7 positions agree with TRBD1. V dropped 5 bases and J dropped 3; count of bases not matched to a gene: 7. This CDR3 contains 14 residues. In germline, CDR1 is SGHNT, CDR2 YENEEA. Written as DNA, the CDR3 is TGTGCCAGCAGCCAAGACAGGGATAGCTACGAGCAGTACGTC. This gives the protein CASSQDRDSYEQYV.

With respect to this clone: Other nucleotide sequences from this sample produce the same CDR3. The V call is TRBV12-3 or TRBV12-4, the J call TRBJ1-5; D is unclear. The V and J ends lost 3 bases and 0 bases respectively, with 3 bases between them. The length of the CDR3 is 13 residues. The CDR3 DNA follows: TGTGCCAGCAGTTTGTATAGCAATCAGCCCCAGCATTTT. Translated: CASSLYSNQPQHF.

V is TRBV7-2 and J is TRBJ2-3, with D perhaps TRBD1 (6 bases). Trimming stripped 1 base from V and 5 bases from J, with 10 bases between. Germline V lookup: CDR1 SGHTA, CDR2 FQGNSA. The CDR3 totals 14 residues. The CDR3, as DNA: TGTGCCAGCAGCTTAGGGGGGCCCAAAGATACGCAGTATTTT. This encodes CASSLGGPKDTQYF.

The chain combines TRBV7-2 with TRBJ2-2; 7 bases match TRBD1. Germline V gene data show CDR1 as SGHTA and CDR2 as FQGNSA. V was pared by 4 bases and J by 5 bases, with 7 bases of the junction left unmatched. The CDR3 runs to 15 residues. The chain's CDR3 is CASSWTVQGTGELFF. DNA of the CDR3: TGTGCCAGCAGCTGGACGGTACAGGGGACCGGGGAGCTGTTTTTT.

This chain joins TRBV18 and TRBJ1-4; a weak D match, TRBD1 (6 bases). The germline V and J ends were trimmed by 8 bases and 6 bases, with 13 bases remaining between them. The CDR3 totals 13 residues. Germline values: CDR1 KGHSH, CDR2 LQKENI. The CDR3 loop reads CASRGAMDEKLFF. CDR3 DNA sequence: TGTGCCAGCCGGGGGGCAATGGATGAAAAACTGTTTTTT.

This clone was counted a single time. The chain is built from TRBV11-2 and TRBJ2-3, with D uncertain. The CDR3 has 13 residues. The germline V and J ends were trimmed by 0 bases and 4 bases, with 5 bases remaining between them. Germline CDR1 and CDR2: SGHAT and FQNNGV. This CDR3 is CASSLDRSDTQYF. The DNA for the CDR3 is TGTGCCAGCAGCTTAGACAGGTCAGATACGCAGTATTTT.